These 9 T cell receptor beta chains share one sample of origin, sequenced in a study of T cell responses to AZD1222 COVID-19 vaccine (dated by TCRdb to the early 2020s). This specimen's time point label, interpreted: baseline before first vaccination. The protocol used for the library was the immunoSEQ multiplex PCR assay. The table comes from immuneACCESS by way of TCRdb, which keeps in-frame sequences with V and J called. Part of the clones is missing from these tables; in studies checked, under half for an unresolved V gene and the rest for unknown reasons. In all, the sample holds some 64,000 clones, and 76% of those were seen once. Of the sample, more than 12% is held by the ten largest clones. The sequences come from peripheral blood, collected on day 0 of AZD1222 vaccination. These receptors all stem from an adult in good health.

The chain has TRBV10-3 and TRBJ2-2; perhaps TRBD2 as D (5 bases). In germline, CDR1 is ENHRY, CDR2 SYGVKD. V lost 2 bases and J 5 bases, leaving 15 bases between the germline ends. The CDR3 spans 16 residues. The DNA for the CDR3 is TGTGCCATCAGTGAGGGGTTCGGACGGGGAACCGGGGAGCTGTTTTTT. Residues: CAISEGFGRGTGELFF.

This clone was detected only a few times. This CDR3 reads CASSIQALRNTEAFF. The CDR3 bases are TGTGCCAGTAGTATCCAGGCACTACGGAACACTGAAGCTTTCTTT. The chain links TRBV19 to TRBJ1-1; D not resolved. This CDR3 contains 15 residues. The germline V and J ends were trimmed by 3 bases and 1 base, with 12 bases remaining between them. The germline V gene has CDR1 LNHDA and CDR2 SQIVND (reference sequence).

J is TRBJ2-7 and V is TRBV18, with 9 bases lining up with TRBD1. The CDR3 has 13 residues. Germline assignment: CDR1 KGHSH and CDR2 LQKENI. V gave up 9 bases and J gave up 7 bases; unmatched junction bases: 10. The CDR3, as DNA: TGTGCCAGTTTCCGGGACAGGGCTGAAGAGCAGTACTTC. This encodes CASFRDRAEEQYF. Full variable domain (rest looked up from reference TRBV18 and TRBJ2-7): NAGVMQNPRHLVRRRGQEARLRCSPMKGHSHVYWYRQLPEEGLKFMVYLQKENIIDESGMPKERFSAEFPKEGPSILRIQQVVRGDSAAYFCASFRDRAEEQYFGPGTRLTVT.

This clone showed up just a few times. The rearrangement joins TRBV7-2 to TRBJ1-2; D is unresolved. V was cut by 1 base and J by 3 bases, with 12 bases left in between. Germline CDR1 and CDR2: SGHTA and FQGNSA. This CDR3 is 15 amino acids long. The CDR3 loop reads CASSLEGKDDYGYTF. CDR3 in DNA: TGTGCCAGCAGCTTAGAAGGGAAAGATGACTATGGCTACACCTTC.

The chain combines TRBV30 with TRBJ2-1; D tentatively reads TRBD1 or TRBD2 (5 bases each). Deletions cut 2 bases from V and 8 bases from J, with 13 bases between. Germline V lookup: CDR1 GTSNPN, CDR2 SVGIG (reference sequence). This CDR3 comprises 13 residues. The CDR3 DNA follows: TGTGCCTGGAGTCCGGGACCCCCGGATGAGCAGTTCTTC. Translated, it gives CAWSPGPPDEQFF.

The chain has TRBV6-5 and TRBJ2-2; 9 bases fit TRBD2. The length of the CDR3 is 15 residues. CDR1 MNHEY and CDR2 SVGAGI come from the germline V gene. V was clipped by 8 bases and J by 0 bases; unmatched bases: 4. For the CDR3, the DNA is TGTGCCAGCTTACTAGCGGGTACGAACACCGGGGAGCTGTTTTTT. This encodes CASLLAGTNTGELFF.

The chain couples TRBV5-1 to TRBJ1-3; TRBD1 matches 7 bases. J lost 2 bases, V lost 0 bases, and 5 bases had no gene match. Germline CDR1 and CDR2: SGHRS and YFSETQ. The CDR3 totals 16 residues. CDR3 nucleotides: TGCGCCAGCAGCTTGGTCCCGACAGGGCCTGGAAACACCATATATTTT. Its protein product is CASSLVPTGPGNTIYF. The whole variable domain, filled in from reference TRBV5-1 and TRBJ1-3, reads KAGVTQTPRYLIKTRGQQVTLSCSPISGHRSVSWYQQTPGQGLQFLFEYFSETQRNKGNFPGRFSGRQFSNSRSEMNVSTLELGDSALYLCASSLVPTGPGNTIYFGEGSWLTVV.

The V call is TRBV4-3, the J call TRBJ1-1, with a tentative D call TRBD1 (5 bases). Germline V gene sequence: CDR1 LGHNA, CDR2 YSLEER. This CDR3 comprises 15 residues. The germline V and J ends were trimmed by 0 bases and 1 base, with 9 bases remaining between them. The CDR3 region is CASSQDRRGNTEAFF. The CDR3 region has the DNA TGCGCCAGCAGCCAAGATCGGAGGGGGAACACTGAAGCTTTCTTT.

The chain has TRBV4-3 and TRBJ1-6; 7 bases match TRBD1. The CDR3 is made up of 20 amino acids. The germline V gene encodes CDR1 LGHNA and CDR2 YSLEER. V lost 0 bases and J lost 6; bases outside the gene matches: 17. The CDR3 coding sequence is TGCGCCAGCAGCCAAGATTTAAGAGTGGCCAGGGGGTTCGGTAATTCACCCCTCCACTTT. This encodes CASSQDLRVARGFGNSPLHF.